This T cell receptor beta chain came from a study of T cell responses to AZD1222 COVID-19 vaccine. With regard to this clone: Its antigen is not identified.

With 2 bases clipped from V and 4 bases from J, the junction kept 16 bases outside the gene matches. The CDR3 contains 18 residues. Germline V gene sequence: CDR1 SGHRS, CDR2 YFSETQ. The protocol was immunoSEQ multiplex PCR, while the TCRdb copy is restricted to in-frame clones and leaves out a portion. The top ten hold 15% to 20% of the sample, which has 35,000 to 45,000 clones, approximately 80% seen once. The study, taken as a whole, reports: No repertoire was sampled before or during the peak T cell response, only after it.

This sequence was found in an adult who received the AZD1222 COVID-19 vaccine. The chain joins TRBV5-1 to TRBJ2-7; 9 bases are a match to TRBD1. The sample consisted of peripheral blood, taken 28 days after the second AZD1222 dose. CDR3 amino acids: CASSFGGTGRGIGYEQYF. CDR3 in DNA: TGCGCCAGCAGCTTTGGGGGGACAGGGAGAGGAATTGGGTACGAGCAGTACTTC.